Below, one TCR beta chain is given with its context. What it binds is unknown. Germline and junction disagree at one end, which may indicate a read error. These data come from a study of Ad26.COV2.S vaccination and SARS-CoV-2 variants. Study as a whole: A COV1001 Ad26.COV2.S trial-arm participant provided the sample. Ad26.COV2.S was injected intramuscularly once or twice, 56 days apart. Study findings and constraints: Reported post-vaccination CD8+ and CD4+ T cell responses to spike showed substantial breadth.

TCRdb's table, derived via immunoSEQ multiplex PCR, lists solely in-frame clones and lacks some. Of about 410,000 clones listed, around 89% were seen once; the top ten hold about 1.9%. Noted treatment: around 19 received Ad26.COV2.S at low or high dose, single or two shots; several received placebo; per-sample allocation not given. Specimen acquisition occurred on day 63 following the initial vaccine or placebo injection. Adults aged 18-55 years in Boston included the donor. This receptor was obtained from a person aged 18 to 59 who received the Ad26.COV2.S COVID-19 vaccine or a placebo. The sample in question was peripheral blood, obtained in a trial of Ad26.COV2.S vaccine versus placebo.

The CDR3 DNA sequence: TGTGCCAGCAGCGTAGCTCGGGCAGACCAAGGGACCCAGTACTTC. It encodes CASSVARADQGTQYF. The gene calls are TRBV9 and TRBJ2-5; D is uncertain. CDR3 length: 15 amino acids. The germline gives CDR1 SGDLS, CDR2 YYNGEE.